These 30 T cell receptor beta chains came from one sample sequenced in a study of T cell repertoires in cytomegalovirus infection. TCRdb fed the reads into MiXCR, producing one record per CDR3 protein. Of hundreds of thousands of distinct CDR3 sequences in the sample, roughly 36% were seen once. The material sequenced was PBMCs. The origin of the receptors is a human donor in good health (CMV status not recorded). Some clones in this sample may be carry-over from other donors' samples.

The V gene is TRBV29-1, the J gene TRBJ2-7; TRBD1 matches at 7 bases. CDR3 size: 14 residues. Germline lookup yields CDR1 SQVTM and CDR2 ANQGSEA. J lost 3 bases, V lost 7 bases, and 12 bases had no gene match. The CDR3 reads CSAASGTAYYEQYF. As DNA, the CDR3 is TGCAGCGCTGCATCCGGGACAGCATACTACGAGCAGTACTTC.

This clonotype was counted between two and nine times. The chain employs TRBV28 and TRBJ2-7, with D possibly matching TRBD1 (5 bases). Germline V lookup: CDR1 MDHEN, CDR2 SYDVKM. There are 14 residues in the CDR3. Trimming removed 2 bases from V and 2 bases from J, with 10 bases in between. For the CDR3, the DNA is TGTGCCAGCAGTTTAAGTATGACAGCCTACGAGCAGTACTTC. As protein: CASSLSMTAYEQYF.

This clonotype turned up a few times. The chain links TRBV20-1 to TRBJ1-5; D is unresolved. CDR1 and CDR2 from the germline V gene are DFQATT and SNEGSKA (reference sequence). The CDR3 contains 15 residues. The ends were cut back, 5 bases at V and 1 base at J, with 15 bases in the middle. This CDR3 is CSAQGSELSNQPQHF. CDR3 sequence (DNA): TGCAGTGCTCAAGGAAGCGAGTTGAGCAATCAGCCCCAGCATTTT.

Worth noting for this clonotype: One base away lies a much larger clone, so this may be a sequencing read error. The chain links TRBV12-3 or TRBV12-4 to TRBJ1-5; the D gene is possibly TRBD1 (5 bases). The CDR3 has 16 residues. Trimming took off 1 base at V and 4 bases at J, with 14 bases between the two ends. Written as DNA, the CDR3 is TGTGCCAGCAGTTTAGAGAAGGGGAGGGGAAATCAGCCCCAGCATTTT. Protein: CASSLEKGRGNQPQHF.

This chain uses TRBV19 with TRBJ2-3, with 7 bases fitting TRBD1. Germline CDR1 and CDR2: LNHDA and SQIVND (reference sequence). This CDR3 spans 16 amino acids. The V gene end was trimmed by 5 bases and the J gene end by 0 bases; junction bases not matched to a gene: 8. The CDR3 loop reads CASSARDSPSTDTQYF. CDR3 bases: TGTGCCAGTAGTGCCCGGGACAGCCCTAGCACAGATACGCAGTATTTT.

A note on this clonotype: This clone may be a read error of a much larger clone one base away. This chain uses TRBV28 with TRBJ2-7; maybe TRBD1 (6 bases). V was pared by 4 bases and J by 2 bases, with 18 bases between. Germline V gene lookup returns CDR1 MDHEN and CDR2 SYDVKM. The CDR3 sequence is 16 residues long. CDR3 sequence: CASSSGDMGRAYEQYF. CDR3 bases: TGTGCCAGCAGTTCAGGGGACATGGGAAGGGCCTACGAGCAGTACTTC.

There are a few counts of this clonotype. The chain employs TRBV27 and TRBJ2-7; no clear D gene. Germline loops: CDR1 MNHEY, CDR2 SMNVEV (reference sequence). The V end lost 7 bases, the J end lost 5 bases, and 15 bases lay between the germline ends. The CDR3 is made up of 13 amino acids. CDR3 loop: CASTSPGTDEQYF. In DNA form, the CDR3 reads TGTGCCAGCACTTCCCCAGGCACAGACGAGCAGTACTTC.

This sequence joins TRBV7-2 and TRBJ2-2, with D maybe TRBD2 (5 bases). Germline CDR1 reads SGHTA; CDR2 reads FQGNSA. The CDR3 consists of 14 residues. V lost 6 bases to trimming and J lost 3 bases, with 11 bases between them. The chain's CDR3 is CASSLLVDTGELFF. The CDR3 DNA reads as TGTGCCAGCAGTTTACTAGTCGACACCGGGGAGCTGTTTTTT. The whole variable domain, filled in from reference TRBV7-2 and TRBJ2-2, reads GAGVSQSPSNKVTEKGKDVELRCDPISGHTALYWYRQSLGQGLEFLIYFQGNSAPDKSGLPSDRFSAERTGGSVSTLTIQRTQQEDSAVYLCASSLLVDTGELFFGEGSRLTVL.

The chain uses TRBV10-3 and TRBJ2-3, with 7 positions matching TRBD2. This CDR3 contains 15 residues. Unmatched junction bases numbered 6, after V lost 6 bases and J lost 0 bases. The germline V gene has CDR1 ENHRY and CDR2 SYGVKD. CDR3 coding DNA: TGTGCCATCAGCGCGGGGCGGGGGAGCACAGATACGCAGTATTTT. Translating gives CAISAGRGSTDTQYF.

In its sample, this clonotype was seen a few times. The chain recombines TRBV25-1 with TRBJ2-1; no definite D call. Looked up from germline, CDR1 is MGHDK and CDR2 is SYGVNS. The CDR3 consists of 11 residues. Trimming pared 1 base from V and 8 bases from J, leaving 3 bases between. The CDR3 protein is CASSEFHEQFF. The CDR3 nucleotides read TGTGCCAGCAGTGAATTCCATGAGCAGTTCTTC. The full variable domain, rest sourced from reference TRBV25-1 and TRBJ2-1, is EADIYQTPRYLVIGTGKKITLECSQTMGHDKMYWYQQDPGMELHLIHYSYGVNSTEKGDLSSESTVSRIRTEHFPLTLESARPSHTSQYLCASSEFHEQFFGPGTRLTVL.

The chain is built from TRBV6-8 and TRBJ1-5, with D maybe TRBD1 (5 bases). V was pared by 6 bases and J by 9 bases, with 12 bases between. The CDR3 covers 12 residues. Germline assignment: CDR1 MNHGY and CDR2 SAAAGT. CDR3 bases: TGTGCCAGCAGCGCCGGGGGGGGGCCCCAGCATTTT. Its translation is CASSAGGGPQHF.

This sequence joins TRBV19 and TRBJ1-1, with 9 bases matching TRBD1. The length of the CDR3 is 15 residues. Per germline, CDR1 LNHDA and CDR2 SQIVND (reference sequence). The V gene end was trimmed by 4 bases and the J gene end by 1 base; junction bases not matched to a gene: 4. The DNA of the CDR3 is TGTGCCAGTAGTAAAATACAGGGGGCGAACACTGAAGCTTTCTTT. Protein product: CASSKIQGANTEAFF.

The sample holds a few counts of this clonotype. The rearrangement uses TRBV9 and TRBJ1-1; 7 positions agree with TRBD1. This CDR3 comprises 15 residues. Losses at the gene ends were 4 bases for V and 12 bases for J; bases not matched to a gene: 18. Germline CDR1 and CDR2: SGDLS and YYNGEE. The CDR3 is CASSTGPGQREVSFF. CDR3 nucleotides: TGTGCCAGCAGCACTGGACCGGGACAGCGGGAGGTGTCTTTCTTT.

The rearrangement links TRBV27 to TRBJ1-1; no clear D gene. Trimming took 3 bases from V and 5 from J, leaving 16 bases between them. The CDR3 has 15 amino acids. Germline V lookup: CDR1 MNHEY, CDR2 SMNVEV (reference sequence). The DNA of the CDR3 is TGTGCCAGCAGTTTGTCTCGAGGTCTAGGGACTGAAGCTTTCTTT. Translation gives CASSLSRGLGTEAFF.

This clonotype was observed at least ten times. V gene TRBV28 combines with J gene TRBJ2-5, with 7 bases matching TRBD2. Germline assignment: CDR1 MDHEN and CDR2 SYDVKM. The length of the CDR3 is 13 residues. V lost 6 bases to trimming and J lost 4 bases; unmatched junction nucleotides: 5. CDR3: CASRGRARETQYF. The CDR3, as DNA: TGTGCCAGCAGAGGGAGGGCACGAGAGACCCAGTACTTC.

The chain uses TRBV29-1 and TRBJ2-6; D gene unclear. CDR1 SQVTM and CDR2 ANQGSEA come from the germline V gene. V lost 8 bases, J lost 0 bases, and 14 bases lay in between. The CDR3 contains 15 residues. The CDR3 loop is CSTSPQLSGANVLTF. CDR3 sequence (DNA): TGCAGCACCTCTCCCCAACTCTCTGGGGCCAACGTCCTGACTTTC. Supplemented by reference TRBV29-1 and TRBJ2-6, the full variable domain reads SAVISQKPSRDICQRGTSLTIQCQVDSQVTMMFWYRQQPGQSLTLIATANQGSEATYESGFVIDKFPISRPNLTFSTLTVSNMSPEDSSIYLCSTSPQLSGANVLTFGAGSRLTVL.

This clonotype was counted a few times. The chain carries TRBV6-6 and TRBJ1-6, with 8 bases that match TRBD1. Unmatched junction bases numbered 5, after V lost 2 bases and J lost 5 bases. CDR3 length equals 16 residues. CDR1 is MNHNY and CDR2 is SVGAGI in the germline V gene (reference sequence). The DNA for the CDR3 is TGTGCCAGCAGTTACCCCAGACAGGGGAATAATTCACCCCTCCACTTT. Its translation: CASSYPRQGNNSPLHF.

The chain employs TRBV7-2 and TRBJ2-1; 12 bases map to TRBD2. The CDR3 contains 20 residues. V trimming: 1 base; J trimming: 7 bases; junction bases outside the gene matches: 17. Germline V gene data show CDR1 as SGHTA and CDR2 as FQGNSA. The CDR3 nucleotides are TGTGCCAGCAGCTTAGAGCCGGGACAGAGACTAGCGGGAGTGGGAAATGAGCAGTTCTTC. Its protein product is CASSLEPGQRLAGVGNEQFF.

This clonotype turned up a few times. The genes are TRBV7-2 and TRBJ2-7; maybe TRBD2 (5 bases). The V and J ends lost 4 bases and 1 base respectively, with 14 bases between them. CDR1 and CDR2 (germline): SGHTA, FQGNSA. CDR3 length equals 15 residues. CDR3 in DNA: TGTGCCAGCAGCTCTCATACAGCGGTTTCCTACGAGCAGTACTTC. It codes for CASSSHTAVSYEQYF.

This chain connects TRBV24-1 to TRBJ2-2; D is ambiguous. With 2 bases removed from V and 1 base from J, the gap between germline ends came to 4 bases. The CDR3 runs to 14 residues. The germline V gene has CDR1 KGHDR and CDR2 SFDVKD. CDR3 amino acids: CATSDWQNTGELFF. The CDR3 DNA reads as TGTGCCACCAGTGATTGGCAGAACACCGGGGAGCTGTTTTTT.

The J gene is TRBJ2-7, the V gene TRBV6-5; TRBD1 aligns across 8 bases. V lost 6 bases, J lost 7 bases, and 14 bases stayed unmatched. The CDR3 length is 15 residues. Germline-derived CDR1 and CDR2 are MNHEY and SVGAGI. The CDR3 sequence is CASRKDRVTTGEQYF. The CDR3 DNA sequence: TGTGCCAGCAGGAAGGACAGGGTTACTACGGGGGAGCAGTACTTC.

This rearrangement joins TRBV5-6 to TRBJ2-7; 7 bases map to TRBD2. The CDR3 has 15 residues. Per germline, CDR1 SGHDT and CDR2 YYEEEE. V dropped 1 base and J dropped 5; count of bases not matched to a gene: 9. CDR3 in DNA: TGTGCCAGCAGCTTGCTTGCCAGCGGGGTCCACGAGCAGTACTTC. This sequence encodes CASSLLASGVHEQYF.

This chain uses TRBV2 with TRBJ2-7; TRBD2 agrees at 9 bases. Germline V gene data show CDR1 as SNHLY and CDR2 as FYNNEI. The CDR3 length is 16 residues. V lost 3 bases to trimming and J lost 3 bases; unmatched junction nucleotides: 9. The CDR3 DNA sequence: TGTGCCAGCAGTGACCCGAGCGGGAGGAGGAACTACGAGCAGTACTTC. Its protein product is CASSDPSGRRNYEQYF.

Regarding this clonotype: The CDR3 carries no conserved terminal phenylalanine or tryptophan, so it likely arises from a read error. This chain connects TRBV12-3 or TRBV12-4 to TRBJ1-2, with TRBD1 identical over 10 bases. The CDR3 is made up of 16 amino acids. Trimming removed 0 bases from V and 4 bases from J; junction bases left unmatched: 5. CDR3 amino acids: CASSLAGQGEFYGYTL. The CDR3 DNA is TGTGCCAGCAGTTTAGCTGGACAGGGGGAGTTCTATGGCTACACCTTA.

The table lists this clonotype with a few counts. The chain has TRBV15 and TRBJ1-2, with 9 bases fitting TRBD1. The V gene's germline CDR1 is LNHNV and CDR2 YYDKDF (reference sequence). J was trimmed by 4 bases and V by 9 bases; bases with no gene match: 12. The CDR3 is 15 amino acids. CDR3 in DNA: TGTGCCACACGAAACGCCGTGACAGGGGGCTATGGCTACACCTTC. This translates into CATRNAVTGGYGYTF.

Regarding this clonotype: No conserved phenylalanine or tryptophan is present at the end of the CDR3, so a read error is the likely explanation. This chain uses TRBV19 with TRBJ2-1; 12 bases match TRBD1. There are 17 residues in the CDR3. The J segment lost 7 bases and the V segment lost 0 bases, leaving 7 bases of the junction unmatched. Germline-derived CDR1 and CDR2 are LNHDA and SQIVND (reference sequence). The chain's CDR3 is CASSIDRDRGRKNEQFL. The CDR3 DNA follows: TGTGCCAGTAGTATAGATAGGGACAGGGGGCGAAAGAATGAGCAGTTCTTA.

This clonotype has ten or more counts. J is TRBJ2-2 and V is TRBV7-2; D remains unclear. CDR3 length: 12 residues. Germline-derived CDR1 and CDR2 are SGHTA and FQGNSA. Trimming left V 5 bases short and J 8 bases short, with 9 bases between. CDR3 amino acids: CASSPTLGELFF. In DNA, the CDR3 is TGTGCCAGCAGCCCCACCTTGGGGGAGCTGTTTTTT.

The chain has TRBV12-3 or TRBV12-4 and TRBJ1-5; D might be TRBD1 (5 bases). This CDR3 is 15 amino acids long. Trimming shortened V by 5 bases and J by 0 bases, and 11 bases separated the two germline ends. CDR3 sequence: CASSEQDYSNQPQHF. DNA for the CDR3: TGTGCCAGCAGTGAACAGGATTATAGCAATCAGCCCCAGCATTTT.

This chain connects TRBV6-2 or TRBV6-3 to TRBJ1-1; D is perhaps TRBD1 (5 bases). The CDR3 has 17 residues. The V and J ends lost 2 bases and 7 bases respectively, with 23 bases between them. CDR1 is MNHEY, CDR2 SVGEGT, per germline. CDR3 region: CASSYVPGQGRINEAFF. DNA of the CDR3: TGTGCCAGCAGTTACGTCCCGGGCCAGGGCCGTATTAATGAAGCTTTCTTT.

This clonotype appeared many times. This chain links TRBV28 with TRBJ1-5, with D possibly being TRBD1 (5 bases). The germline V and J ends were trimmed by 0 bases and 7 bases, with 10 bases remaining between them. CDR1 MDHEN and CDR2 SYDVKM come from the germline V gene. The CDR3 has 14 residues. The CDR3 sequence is CASSLWQGQQPQHF. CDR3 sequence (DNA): TGTGCCAGCAGTTTATGGCAGGGCCAGCAGCCCCAGCATTTT. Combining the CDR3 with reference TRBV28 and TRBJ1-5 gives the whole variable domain DVKVTQSSRYLVKRTGEKVFLECVQDMDHENMFWYRQDPGLGLRLIYFSYDVKMKEKGDIPEGYSVSREKKERFSLILESASTNQTSMYLCASSLWQGQQPQHFGDGTRLSIL.